Sequencing of this T cell receptor beta chain was carried out in a study of blood T cell repertoires in COVID-19. This clone appeared once. Some clones are missing from TCRdb's copy, which holds only in-frame ones; the method was immunoSEQ multiplex PCR. The sample lists some 120,000 clones; 80% to 90% were seen once. CDR1 and CDR2 from the germline V gene are PRHDT and FYEKMQ (reference sequence). The CDR3 is 14 amino acids. Trimming left V 5 bases short and J 3 bases short, with 11 bases between. Sequencing was carried out using peripheral blood. V gene TRBV13 combines with J gene TRBJ1-3; a possible D gene is TRBD1 (6 bases). The clonotype was recovered from a man older than 75 with active or convalescent COVID-19. In DNA, the CDR3 is TGTGCCAGCAGCCGGGGCAGGGGTGGAAACACCATATATTTT. This encodes CASSRGRGGNTIYF.